Shown below are 17 T cell receptor beta chains from a single sample sequenced in a study of cytomegalovirus exposure and HLA in healthy donors. 13 Jbeta primers and 60 Vbeta primers were used for the PCR. Data came from immunoSEQ multiplex PCR; TCRdb stores just in-frame clones and leaves some out. The sample lists around 150,000 clones; around 88% were seen once. Sequencing was done on a sample of PBMCs. These receptors were obtained from a young woman in good health and CMV-seronegative.

This chain joins TRBV5-1 and TRBJ1-1; D not certain. V lost 4 bases, J lost 0 bases, and 19 bases lay in between. Germline V gives CDR1 SGHRS, CDR2 YFSETQ. This CDR3 has 17 residues. CDR3 nucleotide sequence: TGCGCCAGCAGCCCCAGAGGTACCACCATCATGAACACTGAAGCTTTCTTT. It codes for CASSPRGTTIMNTEAFF. Combining the CDR3 with reference TRBV5-1 and TRBJ1-1 gives the whole variable domain KAGVTQTPRYLIKTRGQQVTLSCSPISGHRSVSWYQQTPGQGLQFLFEYFSETQRNKGNFPGRFSGRQFSNSRSEMNVSTLELGDSALYLCASSPRGTTIMNTEAFFGQGTRLTVV.

The chain uses TRBV29-1 and TRBJ2-7; no definite D call. The CDR3 loop spans 13 amino acids. Per the germline V gene, CDR1 is SQVTM and CDR2 is ANQGSEA. Trimming pared 4 bases from V and 2 bases from J, leaving 12 bases between. CDR3: CSVATDKAYEQYF. The CDR3 coding sequence is TGCAGCGTTGCTACCGACAAGGCCTACGAGCAGTACTTC.

This clone is a singleton in its sample. V is TRBV19 and J is TRBJ2-7; TRBD1 agrees at 8 bases. Per the germline V gene, CDR1 is LNHDA and CDR2 is SQIVND (reference sequence). CDR3 length: 15 amino acids. The ends lost 5 bases at V and 4 bases at J; junction bases unmatched: 10. CDR3 sequence (DNA): TGTGCCAGTAGTTTGGCCGGGACAGGTGTTTACGAGCAGTACTTC. It yields the protein CASSLAGTGVYEQYF.

The V and J genes are TRBV10-3 and TRBJ1-4; D is uncertain. Germline V CDR1 and CDR2: ENHRY, SYGVKD. The CDR3 loop spans 15 amino acids. The V end was cut by 0 bases, the J end by 4 bases, with 9 bases between. The CDR3 is CAISESSRSNEKLFF. In nucleotides, the CDR3 is TGTGCCATCAGTGAGTCGAGCCGAAGTAATGAAAAACTGTTTTTT.

In this sample, this clone turned up once. V and J are TRBV28 and TRBJ2-1, with 8 bases fitting TRBD1. V dropped 6 bases and J dropped 9; count of bases not matched to a gene: 13. Looked up from germline, CDR1 is MDHEN and CDR2 is SYDVKM. The length of the CDR3 is 15 residues. The CDR3 protein is CASRFLGQGSIEQFF. CDR3 DNA sequence: TGTGCCAGCAGATTCCTAGGACAGGGATCGATTGAGCAGTTCTTC.

This clone was seen once. Its ends do not fully match the called genes, so a read error is possible. The J gene is TRBJ1-2, the V gene TRBV4-1; TRBD1 might be the D (5 bases). This CDR3 contains 16 residues. Germline assignment: CDR1 MGHRA and CDR2 YSYEKL. This CDR3 is CASSQLPRGFDYVYTF. CDR3 DNA sequence: TGCGCCAGCAGCCAACTACCCCGGGGGTTTGACTATGTCTACACCTTC.

The chain is built from TRBV5-1 and TRBJ2-2, with 8 bases lining up with TRBD1. Per the germline V gene, CDR1 is SGHRS and CDR2 is YFSETQ. This CDR3 comprises 15 residues. V lost 4 bases and J lost 3; bases outside the gene matches: 5. The CDR3 loop reads CASSIYRGDTGELFF. In nucleotides, the CDR3 is TGCGCCAGCAGCATTTACAGGGGGGACACCGGGGAGCTGTTTTTT.

The chain has TRBV19 and TRBJ2-5; TRBD1 is a possible D gene (5 bases). The J call may not be correct, given that the DNA end is closer to TRBJ2-7. Germline assignment: CDR1 LNHDA and CDR2 SQIVND (reference sequence). This CDR3 contains 13 residues. CDR3 DNA sequence: TGTGCCAGTAGTAGGATCCAGGGCTACGAGCAGTACTTC. Translating gives CASSRIQGYEQYF.

This chain connects TRBV25-1 to TRBJ1-2, with 8 bases identical to TRBD1. The V segment lost 8 bases and the J segment 8 bases; nucleotides outside the gene matches: 10. Germline assignment: CDR1 MGHDK and CDR2 SYGVNS. This CDR3 comprises 13 residues. The CDR3 sequence is CASLGGQVVGYTF. The DNA of the CDR3 is TGTGCCAGCCTCGGGGGACAGGTTGTCGGCTACACCTTC.

V is TRBV29-1 and J is TRBJ2-5; tentatively, D is TRBD2 (5 bases). Matching the DNA end better, TRBJ2-7 makes the J call doubtful. Germline V gives CDR1 SQVTM, CDR2 ANQGSEA. The CDR3 runs to 14 residues. Here the CDR3 DNA reads TGCAGCGTTCTCGGAGGACCCAGCTCCTACGAGCAGTACTTC. It yields the protein CSVLGGPSSYEQYF.

This chain connects TRBV10-2 to TRBJ2-7, with D perhaps TRBD1 (5 bases). The germline gives CDR1 WSHSY, CDR2 SAAADI. This CDR3 region has 11 residues. V gave up 7 bases and J gave up 12 bases, with 16 bases separating them. In DNA, the CDR3 is TGCGCCAGCACGGGTGGGGCTTCGCCGTACTTC. Translation gives CASTGGASPYF.

The gene calls are TRBV27 and TRBJ2-7; 8 nucleotides line up with TRBD1. The J segment lost 5 bases and the V segment lost 2 bases, leaving 5 bases of the junction unmatched. The CDR3 is 14 residues long. In germline, CDR1 is MNHEY, CDR2 SMNVEV (reference sequence). The CDR3 reads CASSLNRGSHEQYF. In nucleotides, the CDR3 is TGTGCCAGCAGTTTAAACAGGGGGTCCCACGAGCAGTACTTC.

This clone has more than one count but fewer than ten. The chain combines TRBV4-1 with TRBJ2-1; 9 bases agree with TRBD2. Germline V lookup: CDR1 MGHRA, CDR2 YSYEKL. The junction had 10 bases not matched to a gene; V was cut back by 2 bases and J by 8 bases. The CDR3 extends over 16 amino acids. The CDR3 loop reads CASSQSRMRGRDEQFF. CDR3 in DNA: TGCGCCAGCAGCCAATCCCGAATGCGCGGGAGGGATGAGCAGTTCTTC.

This clone was counted only a few times. J is TRBJ2-7 and V is TRBV5-6; 9 bases align to TRBD2. Per the germline V gene, CDR1 is SGHDT and CDR2 is YYEEEE. CDR3 length: 13 residues. With 2 bases clipped from V and 6 bases from J, the junction kept 3 bases outside the gene matches. CDR3 protein: CASSLVAGVEQYF. CDR3 DNA sequence: TGTGCCAGCAGCTTAGTAGCGGGAGTCGAGCAGTACTTC. Complete variable domain (other parts from reference TRBV5-6 and TRBJ2-7): DAGVTQSPTHLIKTRGQQVTLRCSPKSGHDTVSWYQQALGQGPQFIFQYYEEEERQRGNFPDRFSGHQFPNYSSELNVNALLLGDSALYLCASSLVAGVEQYFGPGTRLTVT.

With regard to this clone: One end of the junction is discordant with germline, which a read error may explain. This chain joins TRBV6-5 and TRBJ2-5; 9 bases agree with TRBD1. Germline V gene lookup returns CDR1 MNHEY and CDR2 SVGAGI. This CDR3 has 11 residues. CDR3 loop: CASSLGQGLHF. The CDR3 DNA is TGTGCCAGCAGTCTCGGACAGGGGCTGCACTTC.

The rearrangement links TRBV30 to TRBJ2-4, with D possibly being TRBD1 (5 bases). Germline V lookup: CDR1 GTSNPN, CDR2 SVGIG (reference sequence). Trimming pared 1 base from V and 0 bases from J, leaving 10 bases between. The CDR3 spans 15 residues. CDR3 nucleotides: TGTGCCTGGAGTGCGAGACAGCGAGCCAAAAACATTCAGTACTTC. It codes for CAWSARQRAKNIQYF.

This chain joins TRBV11-2 and TRBJ2-3; 7 nucleotides agree with TRBD1. V gave up 5 bases and J gave up 2 bases; unmatched junction bases: 4. The germline CDR1 and CDR2 sequences are SGHAT and FQNNGV. This CDR3 region has 14 residues. The CDR3 spells CASSRDRNTDTQYF. CDR3 nucleotides: TGTGCCAGCAGCAGGGACAGAAACACAGATACGCAGTATTTT.